These 29 T cell receptor beta chains came from one sample sequenced in a study of regulatory T cells in long-lasting Graves disease. The time point here: newly diagnosed GD, antithyroid drugs for less than 3 months. The TCR library used RNA extracted from PBMCs. TCR beta libraries were built with iRepertoire HTBI primers and Arm-PCR of CDR3 regions. TCRdb used MiXCR to reprocess the multiplex PCR reads, holding one entry per CDR3 protein. This sample has about 450,000 distinct CDR3 sequences; roughly 17% occur once, and the top ten carry around 11%. These sequences were also reported in another study, on T cells in Graves' hyperthyroidism and ophthalmopathy.

The sequencing here drew on peripheral blood mononuclear cells (PBMCs), taken at new diagnosis, from a patient treated with antithyroid drugs. These receptors originate from a woman in her 30s with Graves disease.

V and J are TRBV5-1 and TRBJ2-7, with 15 bases lining up with TRBD2. Germline-derived CDR1 and CDR2 are SGHRS and YFSETQ. The junction had 9 bases not matched to a gene; V was cut back by 0 bases and J by 5 bases. The CDR3 is made up of 18 amino acids. The CDR3 DNA is TGCGCCAGCAGCTTGGCGGGAGGACTAGCGGGAGGGCCTGACGAGCAGTACTTC. Amino acids: CASSLAGGLAGGPDEQYF.

In its sample, this clonotype was seen many times. The chain couples TRBV2 to TRBJ2-7, with 9 bases aligning to TRBD1. CDR1 is SNHLY and CDR2 is FYNNEI in the germline V gene. Trimming took 8 bases from V and 3 from J; bases not matched to a gene: 2. The length of the CDR3 is 12 residues. The CDR3 DNA is TGTGCCAGCGCGGACAGGGGCTACGAGCAGTACTTC. This translates into CASADRGYEQYF.

This clonotype was observed at least ten times. The chain has TRBV11-1 and TRBJ2-4; a possible D gene is TRBD1 (6 bases). Germline V gene sequence: CDR1 SGHAT, CDR2 FQDESV (reference sequence). The V end lost 1 base, the J end lost 4 bases, and 14 bases lay between the germline ends. This CDR3 contains 16 residues. The CDR3 DNA is TGTGCCAGCAGCTTAGTGGCAGGGGTAGGGAAAAACATTCAGTACTTC. This translates into CASSLVAGVGKNIQYF.

This clonotype was found many times. This chain joins TRBV7-9 and TRBJ1-5; 7 bases are shared with TRBD1. The CDR3 spans 14 residues. Germline V lookup: CDR1 SEHNR, CDR2 FQNEAQ (reference sequence). V lost 5 bases to trimming and J lost 5 bases; unmatched junction nucleotides: 6. CDR3 bases: TGTGCCAGCAGCCCAGGGGGGGGCGATCAGCCCCAGCATTTT. Translated, it gives CASSPGGGDQPQHF.

This clonotype was seen many times. V gene TRBV28 combines with J gene TRBJ1-5; D is ambiguous. Germline CDR1 and CDR2: MDHEN and SYDVKM. The length of the CDR3 is 16 residues. V dropped 4 bases and J dropped 0 bases, with 13 bases sitting between them. In DNA form, the CDR3 reads TGTGCCAGCAGTTCTGCCGATGGTTATAGCAATCAGCCCCAGCATTTT. Its translation: CASSSADGYSNQPQHF.

This clonotype was observed at least ten times. This chain links TRBV28 with TRBJ2-1; D unresolved. V lost 7 bases and J lost 6, with 10 bases in between. This CDR3 comprises 12 residues. Germline V lookup: CDR1 MDHEN, CDR2 SYDVKM. CDR3 nucleotides: TGTGCCAGCACCCCCCCCGGCAATGAGCAGTTCTTC. Protein sequence: CASTPPGNEQFF.

This clonotype was counted ten times or more. The chain uses TRBV14 and TRBJ2-3; D gene unclear. Trimming stripped 5 bases from V and 2 bases from J, with 11 bases between. Germline V gene sequence: CDR1 SGHDN, CDR2 FVKESK. The CDR3 is 14 residues long. This CDR3 reads CASSRDRLTDTQYF. The CDR3 region has the DNA TGTGCCAGCAGCAGGGATCGCCTCACAGATACGCAGTATTTT.

In its sample, this clonotype was seen a few times. The chain recombines TRBV6-6 with TRBJ2-1, with D possibly matching TRBD2 (6 bases). CDR1 is MNHNY and CDR2 is SVGAGI in the germline V gene (reference sequence). V lost 0 bases, J lost 8 bases, and 14 bases lay in between. This CDR3 is built from 15 residues. Written as DNA, the CDR3 is TGTGCCAGCAGTTACTCCCTCGGGCGGGGCCATGAGCAGTTCTTC. This sequence encodes CASSYSLGRGHEQFF.

Concerning this clonotype: With a far larger clone one base away, a read error is the likely cause. No conserved phenylalanine or tryptophan ends this CDR3, so it is likely a read error. CDR3 loop: CASSLPSRDSGSYEQYL. DNA for the CDR3: TGTGCCAGCAGTTTACCCTCCCGGGACAGCGGCTCCTACGAGCAGTACTTA. The chain joins TRBV12-3 or TRBV12-4 to TRBJ2-7; TRBD1 matches 7 bases. The CDR3 sequence is 17 residues long. Germline trimming cut 2 bases from V and 0 bases from J; bases unmatched to any gene: 10.

Many counts were recorded for this clonotype. As DNA, the CDR3 is TGTGCCAGCAGCACCGGGCCCCCGGGCTACGAGCAGTACTTC. This codes for CASSTGPPGYEQYF. The chain employs TRBV28 and TRBJ2-7; D gene unclear. Germline CDR1 and CDR2: MDHEN and SYDVKM. The ends were cut back, 6 bases at V and 3 bases at J, with 15 bases in the middle. There are 14 residues in the CDR3.

The gene calls are TRBV3-1 and TRBJ2-2, with D possibly being TRBD2 (6 bases). CDR3 size: 18 residues. Germline CDR1 is LGHDT and CDR2 is YNNKEL (reference sequence). The germline V and J ends were trimmed by 1 base and 2 bases, with 17 bases remaining between them. For the CDR3, the DNA is TGTGCCAGCAGCCAAGGCCTCCGGGGGAGTCCAAACACCGGGGAGCTGTTTTTT. It is translated as CASSQGLRGSPNTGELFF.

This clonotype came up many times. The rearrangement links TRBV28 to TRBJ2-3; 11 bases are a match to TRBD2. The CDR3 length is 16 residues. CDR1 and CDR2 from the germline V gene are MDHEN and SYDVKM. Germline trimming cut 5 bases from V and 4 bases from J; bases unmatched to any gene: 8. The CDR3 spells CASSGTSGGGADTQYF. The CDR3 DNA reads as TGTGCCAGCAGTGGGACTAGCGGAGGAGGGGCAGATACGCAGTATTTT. The variable domain in full, completed from reference TRBV28 and TRBJ2-3, reads DVKVTQSSRYLVKRTGEKVFLECVQDMDHENMFWYRQDPGLGLRLIYFSYDVKMKEKGDIPEGYSVSREKKERFSLILESASTNQTSMYLCASSGTSGGGADTQYFGPGTRLTVL.

Ten or more counts support this clonotype. V and J are TRBV6-1 and TRBJ2-1; tentative D call: TRBD2 (6 bases). V was shortened by 6 bases and J by 2 bases, with 14 bases between the two germline ends. This CDR3 contains 15 residues. From germline, CDR1 is MNHNS and CDR2 SASEGT. The CDR3 DNA follows: TGTGCCAGCAGACCCCTAGCGAAGACCTACAATGAGCAGTTCTTC. It is translated as CASRPLAKTYNEQFF.

As for this clonotype: This may come from a read error, since a much larger clone is one base off. This chain links TRBV24-1 with TRBJ2-1; tentatively, D is TRBD2 (6 bases). CDR1 and CDR2 from the germline V gene are KGHDR and SFDVKD. The CDR3 loop spans 15 amino acids. The DNA of the CDR3 is TGTGCCACCAACGTTGGAACGGGGGACTCTGGTGAGCGGTTCTTC. Translation gives CATNVGTGDSGERFF.

Ten or more counts support this clonotype. J is TRBJ2-5 and V is TRBV19; the D gene is possibly TRBD1 (7 bases). V was clipped by 10 bases and J by 2 bases, with 14 bases between them. In germline, CDR1 is LNHDA, CDR2 SQIVND (reference sequence). The CDR3 contains 13 residues. CDR3 in amino acids: CATSRGEQETQYF. CDR3 coding DNA: TGTGCCACCAGCAGGGGGGAACAAGAGACCCAGTACTTC.

This clonotype was detected many times. The chain has TRBV6-5 and TRBJ1-1; perhaps TRBD1 as D (6 bases). The CDR3 has 15 residues. Germline V gene data show CDR1 as MNHEY and CDR2 as SVGAGI. V was clipped by 2 bases and J by 8 bases, with 18 bases between them. The CDR3 protein is CASSYGTTGSSEAFF. DNA of the CDR3: TGTGCCAGCAGTTACGGGACCACAGGGTCGTCCGAAGCTTTCTTT.

This clonotype has ten or more counts. This chain connects TRBV18 to TRBJ1-1, with a weak D call TRBD1 (5 bases). V lost 6 bases, J lost 11 bases, and 19 bases lay in between. The CDR3 is 13 residues long. Germline V CDR1 and CDR2: KGHSH, LQKENI. This chain's CDR3 is CASSRGSDLRAFF. For the CDR3, the DNA is TGTGCCAGCTCTAGGGGTTCAGACCTCAGGGCTTTCTTT.

A few counts support this clonotype. The chain couples TRBV27 to TRBJ2-3; D is possibly TRBD1 or TRBD2 (5 bases each). CDR3 size: 14 residues. Trimming pared 6 bases from V and 8 bases from J, leaving 18 bases between. The germline V gene has CDR1 MNHEY and CDR2 SMNVEV (reference sequence). The CDR3 sequence: CASRPTEGSGTQYF. The DNA of the CDR3 is TGTGCCAGCAGACCCACCGAGGGGAGCGGTACGCAGTATTTT.

J is TRBJ2-5 and V is TRBV6-2 or TRBV6-3; perhaps TRBD2 as D (6 bases). Germline assignment: CDR1 MNHEY and CDR2 SVGEGT. Trimming removed 6 bases at V and 5 bases at J, with 10 bases between. This CDR3 region has 12 residues. CDR3 sequence (DNA): TGTGCCAGCAGGGCGGGGCGGGAGACCCAGTACTTC. Its protein is CASRAGRETQYF.

This clonotype has a handful of counts. This chain joins TRBV3-1 and TRBJ2-1; weak D call: TRBD2 (6 bases). CDR1 and CDR2 from the germline V gene are LGHDT and YNNKEL (reference sequence). Trimming took off 5 bases at V and 15 bases at J, with 20 bases between the two ends. This CDR3 has 13 amino acids. CDR3 residues: CASSTSGGTEGFF. CDR3 nucleotide sequence: TGTGCCAGCAGCACATCCGGAGGGACTGAGGGGTTCTTC.

This clonotype has a count of ten or more. The V and J genes are TRBV27 and TRBJ2-1, with 10 bases aligning to TRBD1. After removal of 5 bases from V and 9 bases from J, the junction contained 7 bases not matched to a gene. The V gene's germline CDR1 is MNHEY and CDR2 SMNVEV (reference sequence). The CDR3 consists of 14 residues. Here the CDR3 reads CASSAWDRGGEQFF. The CDR3 coding sequence is TGTGCCAGCAGTGCCTGGGACAGGGGCGGTGAGCAGTTCTTC.

This clonotype has only a few counts. The gene calls are TRBV6-2 or TRBV6-3 and TRBJ1-5; D gene unclear. Germline lookup yields CDR1 MNHEY and CDR2 SVGEGT. This CDR3 has 15 amino acids. The germline V and J ends were trimmed by 4 bases and 3 bases, with 13 bases remaining between them. The CDR3 reads CASSFRRMVNQPQHF. For the CDR3, the DNA is TGTGCCAGCAGTTTCCGCCGCATGGTCAATCAGCCCCAGCATTTT.

This chain links TRBV4-1 with TRBJ2-5; D call uncertain. With 0 bases removed from V and 0 bases from J, the gap between germline ends came to 8 bases. CDR1 and CDR2 from the germline V gene are MGHRA and YSYEKL. The CDR3 length is 15 residues. The CDR3 sequence is CASSQDVEYQETQYF. The CDR3 DNA reads as TGCGCCAGCAGCCAAGATGTGGAGTACCAAGAGACCCAGTACTTC.

V usage is TRBV3-1 and J usage is TRBJ2-5; 10 bases agree with TRBD2. There are 16 residues in the CDR3. V lost 1 base and J lost 4; bases outside the gene matches: 6. Germline values: CDR1 LGHDT, CDR2 YNNKEL (reference sequence). The CDR3 here is CASSQGLAGAGETQYF. The CDR3 DNA sequence: TGTGCCAGCAGCCAAGGTCTAGCGGGAGCGGGAGAGACCCAGTACTTC.

This clonotype showed up just a few times. Here the CDR3 DNA reads TGTGCCAGCAGCTTAGAAGCCAAGAACACCATATATTTT. As protein: CASSLEAKNTIYF. This sequence joins TRBV7-6 and TRBJ1-3; no definite D call. Germline-derived CDR1 and CDR2 are SGHVS and FNYEAQ. Trimming removed 1 base at V and 7 bases at J, with 8 bases between. The CDR3 spans 13 residues.

This clonotype was counted many times. This chain connects TRBV10-3 to TRBJ2-1, with 8 nucleotides matching TRBD2. The CDR3 loop spans 13 amino acids. The V segment lost 4 bases and the J segment 10 bases; nucleotides outside the gene matches: 6. Germline CDR1 and CDR2: ENHRY and SYGVKD. CDR3 region: CAISVTSVGEQFF. As DNA, the CDR3 is TGTGCCATCAGTGTGACTAGCGTAGGCGAGCAGTTCTTC.

This clonotype appeared a few times. The V call is TRBV5-6, the J call TRBJ1-2, with a possible D match to TRBD1 (6 bases). V dropped 4 bases and J dropped 4 bases, with 14 bases sitting between them. This CDR3 comprises 14 residues. CDR1 SGHDT and CDR2 YYEEEE come from the germline V gene. In DNA, the CDR3 is TGTGCCAGCAGCCCCGGACAGCTCCCCTATGGCTACACCTTC. It encodes CASSPGQLPYGYTF.

Comment on this clonotype: No conserved phenylalanine or tryptophan is present at the end of the CDR3, so a read error is the likely explanation. This chain joins TRBV2 and TRBJ2-1; a possible D gene is TRBD2 (6 bases). This CDR3 contains 13 residues. V gave up 5 bases and J gave up 8 bases, with 13 bases separating them. Germline V gives CDR1 SNHLY, CDR2 FYNNEI. The CDR3 bases are TGTGCCAGCAGTAGGGACTCCCGCGATGAGCAGTTCCTC. It is translated as CASSRDSRDEQFL.

Many counts were recorded for this clonotype. The chain combines TRBV28 with TRBJ2-1, with D tentatively TRBD2 (5 bases). Germline V gene lookup returns CDR1 MDHEN and CDR2 SYDVKM. CDR3 size: 14 residues. V lost 7 bases, J lost 5 bases, and 15 bases lay in between. The CDR3 sequence is CASNPFGSHNEQFF. In DNA, the CDR3 is TGTGCCAGCAACCCTTTTGGGAGCCACAATGAGCAGTTCTTC. Together with reference TRBV28 and TRBJ2-1, the CDR3 gives the full variable domain: DVKVTQSSRYLVKRTGEKVFLECVQDMDHENMFWYRQDPGLGLRLIYFSYDVKMKEKGDIPEGYSVSREKKERFSLILESASTNQTSMYLCASNPFGSHNEQFFGPGTRLTVL.